This TCR beta chain was found in a study of blood T cells in healthy people across ages. The authors ran a second PCR of 7 to 11 cycles using a sample-barcoded 5' primer and a J-beta primer mix. Using its own MiXCR run on the 5' RACE reads, TCRdb lists one record per CDR3 protein. The profile covers some 710,000 distinct CDR3 sequences, with more than 35% appearing a single time and around a sixth taken by the ten largest. Details on this clonotype: Antigen specificity is unknown.

Researchers isolated at least 7 million PBMCs per sample. Study-wide findings and caveats: Donors of long life had a larger count of naive CD4+ cells and greater diversity than aged donors.

Sequenced material: blood. The source is an older man in good health.

The CDR3 reads CASSTGRYQETQYF. For the CDR3, the DNA is TGTGCCAGCAGCACAGGCCGGTACCAAGAGACCCAGTACTTC. The gene calls are TRBV7-6 and TRBJ2-5; possible D gene TRBD1, 5 bases. With 5 bases removed from V and 0 bases from J, the gap between germline ends came to 10 bases. Germline V gene data show CDR1 as SGHVS and CDR2 as FNYEAQ. This CDR3 spans 14 amino acids.